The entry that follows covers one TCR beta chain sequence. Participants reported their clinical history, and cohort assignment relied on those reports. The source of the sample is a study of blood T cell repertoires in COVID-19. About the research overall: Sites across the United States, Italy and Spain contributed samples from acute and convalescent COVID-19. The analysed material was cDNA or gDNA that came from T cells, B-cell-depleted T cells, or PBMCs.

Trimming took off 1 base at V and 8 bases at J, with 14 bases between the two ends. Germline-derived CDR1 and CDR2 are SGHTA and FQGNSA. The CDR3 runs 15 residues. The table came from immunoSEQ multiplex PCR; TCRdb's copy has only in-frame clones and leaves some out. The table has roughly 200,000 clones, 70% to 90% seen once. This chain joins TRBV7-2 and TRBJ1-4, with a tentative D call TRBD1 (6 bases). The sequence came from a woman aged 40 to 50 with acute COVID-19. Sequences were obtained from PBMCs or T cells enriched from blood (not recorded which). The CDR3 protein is CASSLGGQGKEKLFF. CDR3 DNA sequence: TGTGCCAGCAGCTTAGGTGGGCAGGGGAAAGAAAAACTGTTTTTT.